Listed below are T cell receptor beta chains from one sample, sequenced in a study of T cell repertoires in cytomegalovirus infection. TCRdb recomputed calls from the reads with MiXCR, one row per CDR3 protein. Among about 450,000 distinct CDR3 sequences listed, roughly 30% were seen once. Sequences were obtained from PBMCs. All receptors come from a human donor in good health (CMV status not recorded). Some clones in this sample may be carry-over from other donors' samples. Both conserved end residues are part of each CDR3. D genes are given only for firm matches. Rows may omit the clone size; those that give it use once, few, many or a size class.

j_call	clone_size	v_call	d_call	cdr3_aa	cdr3_nt
TRBJ2-7	-	TRBV6-6	TRBD2	CARSYVDGDYHYF	TGTGCCAGAAGTTACGTAGATGGGGACTATCATTACTTC
TRBJ1-2	few	TRBV7-9	-	CASSLDAGGYTF	TGTGCCAGCAGCTTAGACGCAGGCGGCTACACCTTC
TRBJ2-3	few	TRBV20-1	TRBD2	CSASLAGGLTDTQYF	TGCAGTGCTAGTCTAGCGGGGGGCCTCACAGATACGCAGTATTTT
TRBJ2-7	-	TRBV6-2/TRBV6-3	-	CASSYSAGTPAGEQYF	TGTGCCAGCAGTTACTCGGCCGGGACACCGGCAGGCGAGCAGTACTTC
TRBJ2-7	-	TRBV10-2	-	CATSPGRLYEQYF	TGCGCCACGTCCCCGGGACGGCTCTACGAGCAGTACTTC
TRBJ1-5	-	TRBV15	-	CATSRSRTAINQPQHF	TGTGCCACCAGCAGATCGAGGACAGCGATCAATCAGCCCCAGCATTTT
TRBJ2-7	few	TRBV5-6	TRBD1	CASSLGAGTGHKQYF	TGTGCCAGCAGCCTTGGGGCCGGGACAGGTCATAAGCAGTACTTC
TRBJ2-2	-	TRBV20-1	TRBD2	CSARDELAGDTGELFF	TGCAGTGCTAGAGATGAACTAGCGGGGGACACCGGGGAGCTGTTTTTT
TRBJ1-2	few	TRBV10-3	-	CAIRGRDYGYTF	TGTGCCATCAGGGGACGGGACTATGGCTACACCTTC
TRBJ1-2	-	TRBV4-2	-	CASSDPGPTRGYTF	TGTGCCAGCAGCGATCCAGGGCCCACTCGAGGCTACACCTTC
TRBJ2-1	-	TRBV7-9	-	CASSLRTLGNEQFF	TGTGCCAGCAGCCTCAGGACCTTGGGGAATGAGCAGTTCTTC
TRBJ1-1	-	TRBV14	-	CASSQATTNTEAFF	TGTGCCAGCAGCCAGGCTACAACGAACACTGAAGCTTTCTTT
TRBJ1-1	few	TRBV6-5	-	CASSYSEGNTEAFF	TGTGCCAGCAGTTACTCTGAAGGAAACACTGAAGCTTTCTTT
TRBJ2-7	many	TRBV7-9	TRBD1	CASSLTGTGPPYEQYF	TGTGCCAGCAGCTTAACCGGGACAGGGCCTCCCTACGAGCAGTACTTC
TRBJ1-5	many	TRBV7-2	-	CASSPGSGGNQPQHF	TGTGCCAGCAGCCCAGGGTCAGGGGGCAATCAGCCCCAGCATTTT
TRBJ1-3	-	TRBV5-1	-	CASSLDPGTSGNTIYF	TGCGCCAGCAGCTTGGACCCAGGGACCTCTGGAAACACCATATATTTT
TRBJ2-2	-	TRBV5-5	-	CASSLTIIWENGRELFF	TGTGCCAGCAGCTTGACGATTATTTGGGAAAACGGCAGGGAGCTGTTTTTT
TRBJ1-1	-	TRBV28	TRBD1	CASSLPIPGGALTTEAFF	TGTGCCAGCAGTTTACCTATTCCAGGGGGCGCTTTGACCACTGAAGCTTTCTTT
TRBJ1-2	-	TRBV6-6	-	CASRPPGESGNGYTF	TGTGCCAGCAGACCCCCAGGAGAATCGGGGAACGGCTACACCTTC
TRBJ1-2	-	TRBV12-3/TRBV12-4	-	CASSQGFGGYTF	TGTGCCAGCAGTCAGGGTTTCGGAGGCTACACCTTC